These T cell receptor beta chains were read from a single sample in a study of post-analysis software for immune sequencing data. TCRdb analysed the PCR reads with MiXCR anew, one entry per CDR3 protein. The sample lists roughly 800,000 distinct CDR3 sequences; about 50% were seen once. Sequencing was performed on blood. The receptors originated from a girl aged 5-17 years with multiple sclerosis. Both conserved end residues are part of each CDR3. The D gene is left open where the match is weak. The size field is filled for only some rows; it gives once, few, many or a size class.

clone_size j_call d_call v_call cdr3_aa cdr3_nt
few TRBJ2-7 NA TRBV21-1 CASSNWPSSYEQYF TGTGCCAGCAGCAATTGGCCCAGCTCCTACGAGCAGTACTTC
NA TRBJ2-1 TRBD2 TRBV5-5 CASSAVSGTSVAPQFF TGTGCCAGCAGCGCGGTGTCCGGGACTAGCGTTGCCCCGCAGTTCTTC
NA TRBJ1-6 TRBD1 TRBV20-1 CSIGQGSSYNSPLHF TGCAGTATCGGACAGGGGAGCTCCTATAATTCACCCCTCCACTTT
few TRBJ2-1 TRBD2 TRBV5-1 CASSLASGGRALGEQFF TGCGCCAGCAGCTTGGCCTCGGGCGGGAGGGCCTTGGGTGAGCAGTTCTTC
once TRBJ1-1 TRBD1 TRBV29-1 CSVDAVQGALNTEAFF TGCAGCGTTGACGCCGTACAGGGGGCTTTGAACACTGAAGCTTTCTTT
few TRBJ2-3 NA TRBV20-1 CSARDGSRTDTQYF TGCAGTGCTAGAGATGGCAGTCGCACAGATACGCAGTATTTT
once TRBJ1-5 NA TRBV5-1 CASSPAPLGGNQPQHF TGCGCCAGCAGCCCGGCGCCCCTCGGAGGCAATCAGCCCCAGCATTTT
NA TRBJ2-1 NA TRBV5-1 CASTTQGLINEQFF TGCGCCAGCACCACACAGGGATTAATCAATGAGCAGTTCTTC
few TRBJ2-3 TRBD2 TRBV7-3 CASSQGLAGGITDTQYF TGTGCCAGCAGCCAAGGACTAGCGGGGGGCATCACCGATACGCAGTATTTT
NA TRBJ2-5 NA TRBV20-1 CSAIRPLGAETQYF TGCAGTGCTATCCGCCCACTAGGGGCTGAGACCCAGTACTTC
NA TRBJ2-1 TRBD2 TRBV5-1 CASSLDAAGGYNEQFF TGCGCCAGCAGCTTGGATGCAGCGGGAGGGTACAATGAGCAGTTCTTC
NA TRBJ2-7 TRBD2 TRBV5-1 CASSLSRTSGGPSNEQYF TGCGCCAGCAGCTTGAGTAGGACTAGCGGGGGCCCCTCTAACGAGCAGTACTTC
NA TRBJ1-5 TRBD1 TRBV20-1 CSAGAGGQPQHF TGCAGTGCGGGTGCAGGGGGGCAGCCCCAGCATTTT
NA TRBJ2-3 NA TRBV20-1 CSARDGQARRDTQYF TGCAGTGCTAGAGATGGGCAGGCACGACGAGATACGCAGTATTTT
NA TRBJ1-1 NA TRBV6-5 CASSYGAGRNTEAFF TGTGCCAGCAGTTATGGGGCAGGGAGGAACACTGAAGCTTTCTTT
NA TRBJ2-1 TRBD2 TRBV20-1 CSAPGLAGVSYNEQFF TGCAGTGCTCCAGGCTTAGCGGGAGTTTCCTACAATGAGCAGTTCTTC
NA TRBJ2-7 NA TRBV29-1 CSARTGSYYEQYF TGCAGCGCTAGGACGGGATCGTACTACGAGCAGTACTTC
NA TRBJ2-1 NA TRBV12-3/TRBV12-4 CASSGRAGQYNEQFF TGTGCCAGCAGTGGACGAGCGGGACAATACAATGAGCAGTTCTTC
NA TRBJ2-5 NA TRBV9 CASSVGHSQETQYF TGTGCCAGCAGCGTAGGACATTCCCAAGAGACCCAGTACTTC
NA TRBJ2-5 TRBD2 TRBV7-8 CASSPRLAASSYNEQYF TGTGCCAGCAGCCCCCGACTAGCGGCCAGCTCCTACAATGAGCAGTACTTC
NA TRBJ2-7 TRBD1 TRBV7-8 CASSLVGTGNSYEQYF TGTGCCAGCAGCTTAGTTGGGACAGGGAACTCCTACGAGCAGTACTTC
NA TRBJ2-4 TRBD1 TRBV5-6 CASSSGTGGQNIQYF TGTGCCAGCAGCTCCGGGACAGGGGGCCAAAACATTCAGTACTTC
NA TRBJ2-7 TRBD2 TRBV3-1 CASSQDRLAGLPYEQYF TGTGCCAGCAGCCAAGATAGACTAGCGGGGCTACCCTACGAGCAGTACTTC
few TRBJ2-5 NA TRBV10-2 CASSDLETQYF TGCGCCAGCAGTGACCTAGAGACCCAGTACTTC
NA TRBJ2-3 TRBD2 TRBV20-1 CSARGLAGADTQYF TGCAGTGCTAGGGGACTAGCGGGAGCAGATACGCAGTATTTT
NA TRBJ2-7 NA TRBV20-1 CSARDLHEQYF TGCAGTGCTAGAGATCTCCACGAGCAGTACTTC
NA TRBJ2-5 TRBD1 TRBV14 CASSQETGWQETQYF TGTGCCAGCAGCCAAGAGACAGGGTGGCAAGAGACCCAGTACTTC
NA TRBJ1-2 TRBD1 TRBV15 CATNTGQGNYGYTF TGTGCCACCAATACAGGACAGGGGAACTATGGCTACACCTTC
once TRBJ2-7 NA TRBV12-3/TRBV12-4 CASSYTSSYEQYF TGTGCCAGCAGTTATACTAGCTCCTACGAGCAGTACTTC
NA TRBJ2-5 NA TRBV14 CASSQDFGRVPETQYF TGTGCCAGCAGCCAAGATTTCGGCAGGGTCCCAGAGACCCAGTACTTC
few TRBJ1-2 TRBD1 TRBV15 CATSRAGTGNYGYTF TGTGCCACCAGCAGAGCCGGGACAGGGAACTATGGCTACACCTTC
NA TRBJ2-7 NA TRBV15 CATSRQDLYEQYF TGTGCCACCAGCCGTCAAGACTTATACGAGCAGTACTTC
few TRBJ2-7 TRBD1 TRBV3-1 CASSSTGAIYEQYF TGTGCCAGCAGCTCGACAGGGGCCATATACGAGCAGTACTTC
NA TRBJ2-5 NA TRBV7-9 CASSLTGESGETQYF TGTGCCAGCAGCTTAACCGGCGAATCGGGGGAGACCCAGTACTTC
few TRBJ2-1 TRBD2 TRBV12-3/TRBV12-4 CASSIGTSGRVSEQFF TGTGCCAGCAGTATCGGGACTAGCGGGAGGGTCAGTGAGCAGTTCTTC
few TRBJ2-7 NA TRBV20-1 CSAREKGLGYEQYF TGCAGTGCTAGAGAGAAAGGACTCGGCTACGAGCAGTACTTC
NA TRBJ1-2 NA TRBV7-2 CASSPSQGSIYGYTF TGTGCCAGCAGCCCCTCCCAGGGTTCCATCTATGGCTACACCTTC
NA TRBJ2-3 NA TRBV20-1 CSARDPLRADTQYF TGCAGTGCTAGAGATCCACTCCGGGCAGATACGCAGTATTTT
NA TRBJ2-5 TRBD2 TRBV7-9 CASSLAKLAGALYQETQYF TGTGCCAGCAGCTTAGCTAAGCTAGCGGGGGCCCTGTACCAAGAGACCCAGTACTTC
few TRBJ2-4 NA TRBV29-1 CSVGQATGNIQYF TGCAGCGTTGGGCAGGCCACTGGAAACATTCAGTACTTC
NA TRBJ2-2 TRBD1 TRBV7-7 CASSLGQGLHTGELFF TGTGCCAGCAGCTTGGGACAGGGGTTGCACACCGGGGAGCTGTTTTTT
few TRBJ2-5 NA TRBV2 CASSEARSEETQYF TGTGCCAGCAGTGAGGCTAGATCAGAGGAGACCCAGTACTTC
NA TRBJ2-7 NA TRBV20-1 CSARVAGIYEQYF TGCAGTGCTAGAGTCGCGGGGATCTACGAGCAGTACTTC
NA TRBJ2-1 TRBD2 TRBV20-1 CSARASGSVNEQFF TGCAGTGCTAGAGCTAGCGGGAGTGTCAATGAGCAGTTCTTC
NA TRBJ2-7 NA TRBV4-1 CASSHQGNRDEQYF TGCGCCAGCAGCCACCAGGGGAATCGGGACGAGCAGTACTTC